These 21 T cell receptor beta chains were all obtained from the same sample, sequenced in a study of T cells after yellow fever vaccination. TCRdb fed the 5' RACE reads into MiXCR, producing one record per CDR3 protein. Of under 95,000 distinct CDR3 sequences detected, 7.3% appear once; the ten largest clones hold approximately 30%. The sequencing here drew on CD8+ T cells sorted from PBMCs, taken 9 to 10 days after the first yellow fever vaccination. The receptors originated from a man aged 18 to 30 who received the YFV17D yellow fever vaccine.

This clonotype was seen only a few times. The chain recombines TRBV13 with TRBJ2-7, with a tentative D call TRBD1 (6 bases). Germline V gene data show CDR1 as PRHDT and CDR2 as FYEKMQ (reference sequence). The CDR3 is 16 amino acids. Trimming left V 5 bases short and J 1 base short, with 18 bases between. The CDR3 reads CASSASRTVMSYEQYF. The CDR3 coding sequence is TGTGCCAGCAGCGCAAGTCGGACAGTGATGTCCTACGAGCAGTACTTC. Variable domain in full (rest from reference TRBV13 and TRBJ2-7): AAGVIQSPRHLIKEKRETATLKCYPIPRHDTVYWYQQGPGQDPQFLISFYEKMQSDKGSIPDRFSAQQFSDYHSELNMSSLELGDSALYFCASSASRTVMSYEQYFGPGTRLTVT.

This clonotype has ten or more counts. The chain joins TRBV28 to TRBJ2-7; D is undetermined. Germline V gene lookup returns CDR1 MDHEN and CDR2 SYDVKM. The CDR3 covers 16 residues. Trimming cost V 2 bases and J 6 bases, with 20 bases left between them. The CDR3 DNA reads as TGTGCCAGCAGTTTAGGCTACCGTGCTATCCCCCCCGAGCAGTACTTC. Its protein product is CASSLGYRAIPPEQYF.

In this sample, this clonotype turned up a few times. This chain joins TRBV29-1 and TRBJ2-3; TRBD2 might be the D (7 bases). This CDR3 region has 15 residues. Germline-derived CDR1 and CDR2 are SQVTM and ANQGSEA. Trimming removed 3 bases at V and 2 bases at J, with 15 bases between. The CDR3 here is CSVEGGRGVTDTQYF. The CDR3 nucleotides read TGCAGCGTTGAGGGGGGGCGAGGGGTCACAGATACGCAGTATTTT.

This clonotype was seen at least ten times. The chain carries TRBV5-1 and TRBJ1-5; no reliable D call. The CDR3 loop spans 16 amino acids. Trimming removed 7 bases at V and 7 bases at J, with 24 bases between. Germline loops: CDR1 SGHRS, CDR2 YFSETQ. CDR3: CASAPYPGLIGQPQHF. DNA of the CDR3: TGCGCCAGCGCCCCTTACCCAGGTTTAATTGGGCAGCCCCAGCATTTT. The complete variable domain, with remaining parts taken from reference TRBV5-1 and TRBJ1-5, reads KAGVTQTPRYLIKTRGQQVTLSCSPISGHRSVSWYQQTPGQGLQFLFEYFSETQRNKGNFPGRFSGRQFSNSRSEMNVSTLELGDSALYLCASAPYPGLIGQPQHFGDGTRLSIL.

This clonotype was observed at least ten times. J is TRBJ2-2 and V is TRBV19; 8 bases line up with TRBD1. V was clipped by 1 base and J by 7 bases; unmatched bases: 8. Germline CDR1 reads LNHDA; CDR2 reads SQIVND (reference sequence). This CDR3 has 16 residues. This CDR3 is CASSIVSRGLVGELFF. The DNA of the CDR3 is TGTGCCAGTAGTATAGTATCCAGGGGGCTCGTCGGGGAGCTGTTTTTT.

The CDR3 nucleotides are TGTGCCAGCAGTTCAAAAAATGCCTACAATGAGCAGTTCTTC. Its translation: CASSSKNAYNEQFF. The chain carries TRBV12-3 or TRBV12-4 and TRBJ2-1; D is ambiguous. This CDR3 comprises 14 residues. V was cut by 4 bases and J by 2 bases, with 9 bases left in between.

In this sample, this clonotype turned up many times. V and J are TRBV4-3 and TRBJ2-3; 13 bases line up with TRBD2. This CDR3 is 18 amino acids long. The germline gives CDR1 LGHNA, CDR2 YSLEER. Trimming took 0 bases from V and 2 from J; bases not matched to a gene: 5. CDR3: CASSQDKLAGGVTDTQYF. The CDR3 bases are TGCGCCAGCAGCCAAGATAAACTAGCGGGGGGGGTCACAGATACGCAGTATTTT.

CDR3 nucleotides: TGTGCCAGCAGCTTAGACAGGGACAGGGGCTCTGGAAACACCATATATTTT. Its translation: CASSLDRDRGSGNTIYF. The gene calls are TRBV7-8 and TRBJ1-3, with 10 bases aligning to TRBD1. Looked up from germline, CDR1 is SGHVS and CDR2 is FQNEAQ. J was trimmed by 0 bases and V by 1 base; bases with no gene match: 3. The CDR3 has 17 residues.

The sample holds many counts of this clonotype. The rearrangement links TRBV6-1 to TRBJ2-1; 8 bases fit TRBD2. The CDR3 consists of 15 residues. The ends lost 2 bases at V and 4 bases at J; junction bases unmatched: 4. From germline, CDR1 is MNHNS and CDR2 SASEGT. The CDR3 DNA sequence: TGTGCCAGCAGTGAAAACAGCGGGGGATACAATGAGCAGTTCTTC. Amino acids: CASSENSGGYNEQFF.

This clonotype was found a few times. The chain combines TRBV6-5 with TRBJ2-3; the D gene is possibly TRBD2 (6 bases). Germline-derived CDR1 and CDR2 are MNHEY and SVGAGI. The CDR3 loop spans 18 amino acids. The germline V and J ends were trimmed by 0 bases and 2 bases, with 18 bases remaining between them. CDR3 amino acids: CASSYSFFVGGDTDTQYF. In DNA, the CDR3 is TGTGCCAGCAGTTACTCGTTCTTTGTCGGGGGAGACACAGATACGCAGTATTTT.

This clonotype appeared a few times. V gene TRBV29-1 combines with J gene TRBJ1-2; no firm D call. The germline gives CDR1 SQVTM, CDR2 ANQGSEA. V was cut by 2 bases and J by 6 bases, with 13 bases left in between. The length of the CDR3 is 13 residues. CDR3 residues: CSVEPEDLDGYTF. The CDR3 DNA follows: TGCAGCGTTGAACCGGAGGATCTGGATGGCTACACCTTC.

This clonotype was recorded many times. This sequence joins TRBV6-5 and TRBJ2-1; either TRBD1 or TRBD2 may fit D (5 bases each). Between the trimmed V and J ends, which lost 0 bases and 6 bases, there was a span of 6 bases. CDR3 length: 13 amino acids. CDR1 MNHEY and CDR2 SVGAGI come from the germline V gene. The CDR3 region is CASSYSGANEQFF. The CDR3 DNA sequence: TGTGCCAGCAGTTACTCCGGGGCCAATGAGCAGTTCTTC.

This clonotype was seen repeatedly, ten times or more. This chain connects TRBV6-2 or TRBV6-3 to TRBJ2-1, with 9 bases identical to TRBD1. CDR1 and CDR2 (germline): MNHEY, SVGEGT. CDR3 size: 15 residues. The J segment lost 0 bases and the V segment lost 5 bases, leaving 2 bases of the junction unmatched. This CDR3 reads CASSPTGGSYNEQFF. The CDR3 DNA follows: TGTGCCAGCAGTCCGACAGGGGGCTCCTACAATGAGCAGTTCTTC.

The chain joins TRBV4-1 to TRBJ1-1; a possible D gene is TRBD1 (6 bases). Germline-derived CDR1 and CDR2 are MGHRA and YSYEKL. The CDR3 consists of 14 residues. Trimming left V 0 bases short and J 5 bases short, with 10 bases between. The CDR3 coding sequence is TGCGCCAGCAGCCAAGATCAGGGGTCGACTGAAGCTTTCTTT. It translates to CASSQDQGSTEAFF.

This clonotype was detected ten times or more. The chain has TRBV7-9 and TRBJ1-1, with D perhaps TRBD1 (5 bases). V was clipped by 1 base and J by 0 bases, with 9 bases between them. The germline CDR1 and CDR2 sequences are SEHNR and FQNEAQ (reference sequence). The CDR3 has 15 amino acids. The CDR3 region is CASSLVAGLNTEAFF. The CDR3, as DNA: TGTGCCAGCAGCTTAGTTGCGGGGCTGAACACTGAAGCTTTCTTT.

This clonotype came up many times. The CDR3 DNA reads as TGTGCCACCAGTGATGGTGGGGGTCAAGAGACCCAGTACTTC. Translation: CATSDGGGQETQYF. This rearrangement joins TRBV24-1 to TRBJ2-5; the D gene could be TRBD1 or TRBD2 (5 bases each). The CDR3 extends over 14 amino acids. V was clipped by 3 bases and J by 2 bases, with 9 bases between them. Per the germline V gene, CDR1 is KGHDR and CDR2 is SFDVKD.

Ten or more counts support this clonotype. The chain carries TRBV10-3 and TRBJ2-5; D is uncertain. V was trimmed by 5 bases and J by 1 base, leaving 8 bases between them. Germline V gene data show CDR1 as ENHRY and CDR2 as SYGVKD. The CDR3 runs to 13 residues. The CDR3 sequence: CAISPASQETQYF. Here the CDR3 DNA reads TGTGCCATCAGTCCGGCAAGCCAAGAGACCCAGTACTTC.

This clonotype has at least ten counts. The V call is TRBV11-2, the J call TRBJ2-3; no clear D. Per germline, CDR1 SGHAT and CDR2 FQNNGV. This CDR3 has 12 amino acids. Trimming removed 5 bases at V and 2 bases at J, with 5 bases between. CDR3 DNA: TGTGCCAGCAGCCACCTCACAGATACGCAGTATTTT. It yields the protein CASSHLTDTQYF. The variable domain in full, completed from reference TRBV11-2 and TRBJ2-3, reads EAGVAQSPRYKIIEKRQSVAFWCNPISGHATLYWYQQILGQGPKLLIQFQNNGVVDDSQLPKDRFSAERLKGVDSTLKIQPAKLEDSAVYLCASSHLTDTQYFGPGTRLTVL.

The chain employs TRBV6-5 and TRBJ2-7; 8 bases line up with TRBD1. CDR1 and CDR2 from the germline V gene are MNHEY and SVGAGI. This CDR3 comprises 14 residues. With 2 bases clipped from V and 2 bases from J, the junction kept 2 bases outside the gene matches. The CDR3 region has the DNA TGTGCCAGCAGTTACGGGACAGGAGCCTACGAGCAGTACGTC. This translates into CASSYGTGAYEQYV.

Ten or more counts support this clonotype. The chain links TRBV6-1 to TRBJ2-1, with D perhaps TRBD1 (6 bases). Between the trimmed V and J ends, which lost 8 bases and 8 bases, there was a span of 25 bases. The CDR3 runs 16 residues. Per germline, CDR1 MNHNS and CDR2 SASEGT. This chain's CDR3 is CASPPVRNREIDEQFF. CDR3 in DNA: TGTGCCAGCCCCCCCGTGAGGAACAGGGAAATCGATGAGCAGTTCTTC.

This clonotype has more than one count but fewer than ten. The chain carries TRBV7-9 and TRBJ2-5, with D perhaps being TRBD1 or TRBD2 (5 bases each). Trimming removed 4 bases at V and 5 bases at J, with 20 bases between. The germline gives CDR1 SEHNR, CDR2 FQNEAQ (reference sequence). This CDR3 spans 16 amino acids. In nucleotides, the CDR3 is TGTGCCAGCAGCTCACCGGGACGGTCGCGAGCGGAGACCCAGTACTTC. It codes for CASSSPGRSRAETQYF.